A selection of T cell receptor beta chains follows, all from one sample in a study of blood T cells in healthy people across ages. One entry per CDR3 protein results from TCRdb running MiXCR on the 5' RACE reads. The sample lists 1 million or so distinct CDR3 sequences; less than 25% were seen once. These same records also appear under a second study, on T cells of mothers and their children.

Sequencing was carried out using blood. Receptors were obtained from a girl aged 2-10 years in good health. The CDR3 runs from the conserved cysteine through the conserved F or W. A D gene is named only where the DNA matches it firmly. The size entry is marked missing in some rows and otherwise reads once, few, many or a size class.

clone size	D gene	V gene	J gene	CDR3 protein	CDR3 DNA
few	TRBD1	TRBV29-1	TRBJ2-1	CSARDRGAYNEQFF	TGCAGCGCTCGGGACAGGGGGGCCTACAATGAGCAGTTCTTC
NA	TRBD2	TRBV6-5	TRBJ2-5	CASSRLAGDKFF	TGTGCCAGCAGCCGTCTGGCGGGAGACAAGTTCTTC
few	NA	TRBV2	TRBJ2-1	CASTKEQWWQFF	TGTGCCAGCACTAAAGAGCAGTGGTGGCAGTTCTTC
few	TRBD1	TRBV5-1	TRBJ1-1	CASSSDRTEAFF	TGCGCCAGCAGCTCGGACAGGACTGAAGCTTTCTTT
NA	NA	TRBV29-1	TRBJ1-1	CSVAGVGYTEAFF	TGCAGCGTTGCTGGGGTTGGGTACACTGAAGCTTTCTTT
NA	TRBD2	TRBV11-2	TRBJ2-7	CASSGGVLAASYEQYF	TGTGCCAGCAGCGGGGGGGTACTAGCTGCCTCCTACGAGCAGTACTTC
NA	TRBD2	TRBV7-2	TRBJ2-1	CASSLETAAGALYNEQFF	TGTGCCAGCAGCTTAGAGACTGCGGCGGGAGCCCTCTACAATGAGCAGTTCTTC
NA	TRBD1	TRBV29-1	TRBJ2-7	CSVGQVVYEQYF	TGCAGCGTGGGACAGGTGGTATACGAGCAGTACTTC
few	NA	TRBV6-2/TRBV6-3	TRBJ2-7	CASSWTESYEQYF	TGTGCCAGCAGCTGGACGGAGTCCTACGAGCAGTACTTC
NA	NA	TRBV28	TRBJ2-7	CASSPVGQRGFADEQYF	TGTGCCAGCAGTCCTGTCGGACAGAGAGGGTTCGCGGACGAGCAGTACTTC
few	TRBD2	TRBV2	TRBJ2-5	CASGSGSGDTQYF	TGTGCCAGCGGTAGTGGGAGCGGGGACACCCAGTACTTC
NA	NA	TRBV28	TRBJ2-7	CASSLFRGGYEQYF	TGTGCCAGCAGTTTATTCCGTGGGGGCTACGAGCAGTACTTC
few	TRBD2	TRBV28	TRBJ2-7	CASSLGLAGAQQYF	TGTGCCAGCAGTTTGGGACTAGCGGGAGCGCAGCAGTACTTC
few	NA	TRBV28	TRBJ2-1	CASSLWGAVSNEQFF	TGTGCCAGCAGTTTATGGGGTGCGGTGAGCAATGAGCAGTTCTTC
NA	TRBD1	TRBV20-1	TRBJ1-2	CSAEPWDRGYEGYTF	TGCAGTGCCGAACCTTGGGACAGGGGATATGAGGGCTACACCTTC
few	NA	TRBV29-1	TRBJ2-5	CSVDIARETQYF	TGCAGCGTTGATATAGCCAGAGAGACCCAGTACTTC
NA	NA	TRBV4-3	TRBJ2-1	CASGQNPRFEQFF	TGCGCCAGCGGCCAGAATCCCCGTTTCGAGCAGTTCTTC
NA	NA	TRBV29-1	TRBJ1-4	CSVGGVSGEKLFF	TGCAGCGTTGGAGGGGTTAGTGGTGAAAAACTGTTTTTT
NA	TRBD2	TRBV4-2	TRBJ2-7	CASSQGLAGTDYEQYF	TGTGCCAGCAGCCAAGGACTAGCGGGAACAGACTACGAGCAGTACTTC
few	NA	TRBV5-5	TRBJ2-2	CASSPPVHTGELFF	TGTGCCAGCAGCCCCCCAGTCCACACCGGGGAGCTGTTTTTT
few	NA	TRBV29-1	TRBJ1-1	CSALTVQNTEAFF	TGCAGCGCCCTGACTGTACAGAACACTGAAGCTTTCTTT
NA	TRBD2	TRBV7-3	TRBJ2-3	CASSRGTSATDTQYF	TGTGCCAGCAGCCGTGGGACTAGCGCCACAGATACGCAGTATTTT